Below, 24 T cell receptor beta chains from the same sample are listed, as sequenced in a study of CXCR3-negative and CXCR3-positive naive CD8 T cells. Whole-study results and caveats: TRB CDR3 hydrophobicity was greater in CXCR3-positive naive cells than in CXCR3-negative naive cells.

Researchers prepared the TRB cDNA libraries using 5' RACE with UMI labels. TCRdb reanalyzed the 5' RACE reads, giving one entry per CDR3 protein sequence and no DNA. Its clone listing holds 120,000 to 150,000 distinct CDR3 sequences. These receptors lack a known antigen. Input material: naive CXCR3+ CD8+ T cells from blood. Subset reported: CD45RO-CCR7+CD27+CD95- naive CD8+ T cells expressing CXCR3 (TNR3+). These receptors were collected from a human donor in good health. Some clones in this sample may be carry-over from other donors' samples.

The J gene is TRBJ1-4, the V gene TRBV5-5; the D gene TCRdb calls, TRBD1, cannot be checked with no DNA. CDR3 length: 13 residues. CDR1 SGHKS and CDR2 YYEKEE come from the germline V gene (reference sequence). CDR3 sequence: CASSSGQDEKLFF.

The rearrangement joins TRBV29-1 to TRBJ2-7; TCRdb gives TRBD2 as the D gene, but with no DNA this cannot be confirmed. The CDR3 spans 14 residues. Germline-derived CDR1 and CDR2 are SQVTM and ANQGSEA. The CDR3 loop reads CSATPLGSSYEQYF.

This rearrangement joins TRBV7-3 to TRBJ2-3. Germline CDR1 is SGHTA and CDR2 is FQGTGA. This CDR3 region has 14 residues. CDR3: CASSLLADGDTQYF. The entire variable domain, with the rest obtained from reference TRBV7-3 and TRBJ2-3, is as follows: GAGVSQTPSNKVTEKGKYVELRCDPISGHTALYWYRQSLGQGPEFLIYFQGTGAADDSGLPNDRFFAVRPEGSVSTLKIQRTERGDSAVYLCASSLLADGDTQYFGPGTRLTVL.

The chain couples TRBV6-4 to TRBJ2-1; as DNA is missing, the TRBD2 call by TCRdb cannot be tested. Germline V lookup: CDR1 MRHNA, CDR2 SNTAGT. The CDR3 is made up of 17 amino acids. The CDR3 is CASSDSNQASGGNEQFF.

The V call is TRBV29-1, the J call TRBJ2-7; the TCRdb D gene call, TRBD1, has no DNA to confirm it. Looked up from germline, CDR1 is SQVTM and CDR2 is ANQGSEA. This CDR3 comprises 15 residues. CDR3 protein: CSVEEAGGSSYEQYF.

The gene calls are TRBV27 and TRBJ2-1; without DNA, the TCRdb call of TRBD1 cannot be checked. Germline V gene data show CDR1 as MNHEY and CDR2 as SMNVEV (reference sequence). This CDR3 has 12 residues. CDR3 sequence: CASSLAGDSQFF.

The gene calls are TRBV28 and TRBJ2-2; TCRdb's assignment of TRBD2 cannot be checked, as there is no DNA. This CDR3 has 14 amino acids. CDR1 MDHEN and CDR2 SYDVKM come from the germline V gene. This CDR3 is CASSYTSASGELFF.

The chain links TRBV28 to TRBJ2-7; TCRdb lists TRBD2, though no DNA is available to test this call. The CDR3 extends over 14 amino acids. In germline, CDR1 is MDHEN, CDR2 SYDVKM. The CDR3 reads CASSLGLVSYEQYF.

The chain has TRBV29-1 and TRBJ2-1; TCRdb proposes TRBD2, but this gene call is untestable without DNA. The CDR3 sequence is 14 residues long. CDR1 SQVTM and CDR2 ANQGSEA come from the germline V gene. The CDR3 loop is CSVDRGLAEKKQFF.

This chain joins TRBV6-5 and TRBJ2-7; TCRdb calls TRBD1, which cannot be checked without DNA. The CDR3 covers 15 residues. Looked up from germline, CDR1 is MNHEY and CDR2 is SVGAGI. CDR3 loop: CASSLRGAGTYEQYF.

This chain links TRBV29-1 with TRBJ2-5; there is no DNA to check the TCRdb D call of TRBD1. The germline CDR1 and CDR2 sequences are SQVTM and ANQGSEA. The CDR3 loop spans 13 amino acids. The CDR3 spells CSVETRRGETQYF.

V usage is TRBV20-1 and J usage is TRBJ2-7; TCRdb's D call, TRBD2, is unchecked because there is no DNA. The length of the CDR3 is 16 residues. The germline V gene encodes CDR1 DFQATT and CDR2 SNEGSKA (reference sequence). The CDR3 region is CSARGGLAGATYEQYF.

The chain carries TRBV28 and TRBJ2-1; as DNA is missing, the TRBD1 call by TCRdb cannot be tested. Germline assignment: CDR1 MDHEN and CDR2 SYDVKM. This CDR3 spans 16 amino acids. Here the CDR3 reads CASSPPGQGNVDEQFF. Full variable domain (remainder filled in from reference TRBV28 and TRBJ2-1): DVKVTQSSRYLVKRTGEKVFLECVQDMDHENMFWYRQDPGLGLRLIYFSYDVKMKEKGDIPEGYSVSREKKERFSLILESASTNQTSMYLCASSPPGQGNVDEQFFGPGTRLTVL.

Here the CDR3 reads CASSFAGGRTIGYTF. The chain carries TRBV12-3 or TRBV12-4 and TRBJ1-2; TCRdb reports TRBD1, a call that lacks DNA to check it against. CDR3 length: 15 amino acids.

The V gene is TRBV29-1, the J gene TRBJ1-1. In germline, CDR1 is SQVTM, CDR2 ANQGSEA. CDR3 length equals 12 residues. CDR3: CSVEDDGAEAFF.

This chain's CDR3 is CASSSKTHEQYF. The chain has TRBV6-5 and TRBJ2-7. CDR1 and CDR2 (germline): MNHEY, SVGAGI. The CDR3 spans 12 residues.

The V gene is TRBV29-1, the J gene TRBJ2-7; TCRdb's assignment of TRBD1 cannot be checked, as there is no DNA. Germline V gives CDR1 SQVTM, CDR2 ANQGSEA. The CDR3 runs 14 residues. The CDR3 sequence is CSVEYGRTPYEQYF.

The V call is TRBV4-2, the J call TRBJ2-7; as DNA is missing, the TRBD2 call by TCRdb cannot be tested. Germline CDR1 LGHNA, CDR2 YNFKEQ. The CDR3 has 15 amino acids. The CDR3: CASSQVVSGVYEQYF.

This chain connects TRBV20-1 to TRBJ2-7; absent DNA, TCRdb's TRBD1 call cannot be checked. The CDR3 covers 13 residues. Per the germline V gene, CDR1 is DFQATT and CDR2 is SNEGSKA (reference sequence). Here the CDR3 reads CSASLTGGYEQYF.

This clonotype counts as medium-sized by frequency. The chain links TRBV7-7 to TRBJ1-1; TCRdb returns TRBD1, unconfirmable since there is no DNA. Germline loops: CDR1 SSHAT, CDR2 FNYEAQ (reference sequence). The CDR3 contains 19 residues. The CDR3 reads CASSLAMFLNRGVNTEAFF.

The V and J genes are TRBV4-2 and TRBJ2-7. The CDR3 has 15 amino acids. Germline V gene data show CDR1 as LGHNA and CDR2 as YNFKEQ. The CDR3 spells CASSQGLSASYEQYF.

The chain joins TRBV6-2 or TRBV6-3 to TRBJ2-3; TCRdb gives TRBD1 as the D gene, but with no DNA this cannot be confirmed. Germline V CDR1 and CDR2: MNHEY, SVGEGT. The CDR3 totals 16 residues. CDR3 protein: CASSYSTREETDTQYF.

The chain couples TRBV7-8 to TRBJ2-7; checking the TCRdb D call of TRBD1 is not possible without DNA. Germline values: CDR1 SGHVS, CDR2 FQNEAQ. The CDR3 contains 15 residues. CDR3 protein: CASRDLTGGGYEQYF.

CDR3 protein: CASSDDTYNEQFF. J is TRBJ2-1 and V is TRBV6-4. The CDR3 runs to 13 residues. CDR1 and CDR2 (germline): MRHNA, SNTAGT.